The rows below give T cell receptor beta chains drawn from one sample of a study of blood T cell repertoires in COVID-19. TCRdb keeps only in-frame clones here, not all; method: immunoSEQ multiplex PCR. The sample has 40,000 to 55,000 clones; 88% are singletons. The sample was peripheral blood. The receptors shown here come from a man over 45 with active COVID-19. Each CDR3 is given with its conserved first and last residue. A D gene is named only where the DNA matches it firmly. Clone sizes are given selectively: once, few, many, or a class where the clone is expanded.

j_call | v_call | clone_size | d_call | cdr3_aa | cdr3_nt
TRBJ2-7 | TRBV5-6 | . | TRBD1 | CASSLFSDRATYEQYF | TGTGCCAGCAGCTTGTTCTCGGACAGGGCCACCTACGAGCAGTACTTC
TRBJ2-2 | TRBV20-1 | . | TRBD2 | CSASKGGDSGELFF | TGCAGTGCTAGTAAGGGAGGGGACTCCGGGGAGCTGTTTTTT
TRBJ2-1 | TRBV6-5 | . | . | CASSQGNEQFF | TGTGCCAGCAGTCAGGGGAATGAGCAGTTCTTC
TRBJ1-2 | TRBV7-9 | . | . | CASSLVGERVGYTF | TGTGCCAGCAGCTTAGTCGGGGAACGGGTTGGCTACACCTTC
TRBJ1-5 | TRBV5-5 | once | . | CASSFNSNQPQHF | TGTGCCAGCAGCTTCAATAGCAATCAGCCCCAGCATTTT
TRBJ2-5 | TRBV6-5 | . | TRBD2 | CASAMAGGTETQYF | TGTGCCAGCGCAATGGCGGGGGGTACAGAGACCCAGTACTTC
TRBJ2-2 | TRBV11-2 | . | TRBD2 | CASSRTSGRGGELFF | TGTGCCAGCAGCCGGACTAGCGGGAGAGGTGGGGAGCTGTTTTTT
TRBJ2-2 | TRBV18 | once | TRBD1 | CASSPFTGQGAGELFF | TGTGCCAGCTCACCATTCACGGGACAGGGAGCCGGGGAGCTGTTTTTT
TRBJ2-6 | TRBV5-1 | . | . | CASSWGDQRANVLTF | TGCGCCAGCAGCTGGGGAGACCAGAGGGCCAACGTCCTGACTTTC
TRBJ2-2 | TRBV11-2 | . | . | CASSFRRDTGELFF | TGTGCCAGCAGCTTTCGACGGGACACCGGGGAGCTGTTTTTT
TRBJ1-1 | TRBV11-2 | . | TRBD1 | CASSSGQGIRTEAFF | TGTGCCAGCAGCTCAGGACAGGGAATCCGCACTGAAGCTTTCTTT
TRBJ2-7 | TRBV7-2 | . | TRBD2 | CASSPGTSGGDWAF | TGTGCCAGCAGCCCTGGGACTAGCGGGGGGGACTGGGCCTTC
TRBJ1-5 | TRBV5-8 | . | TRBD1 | CASSYLDRRNSNQPQHF | TGTGCCAGCAGCTACCTGGACAGGAGGAATAGCAATCAGCCCCAGCATTTT
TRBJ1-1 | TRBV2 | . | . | CASQHRDMNTEAFF | TGTGCCAGCCAACACAGGGACATGAACACTGAAGCTTTCTTT
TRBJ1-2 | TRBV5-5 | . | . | CASSLDRVNYGYTF | TGTGCCAGCAGCTTGGACAGGGTAAACTATGGCTACACCTTC
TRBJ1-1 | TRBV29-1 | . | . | CSVGTGGAEAFF | TGCAGCGTAGGGACGGGCGGGGCTGAAGCTTTCTTT
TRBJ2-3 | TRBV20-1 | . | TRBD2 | CSASYPTSGPYF | TGCAGTGCTAGTTATCCGACTAGCGGACCGTATTTT
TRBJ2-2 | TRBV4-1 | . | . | CASSQESRGDTGELFF | TGCGCCAGCAGCCAAGAAAGCAGGGGGGACACCGGGGAGCTGTTTTTT
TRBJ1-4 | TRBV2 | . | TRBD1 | CASSGQGREKLFF | TGTGCCAGCAGTGGACAGGGGAGGGAAAAACTGTTTTTT
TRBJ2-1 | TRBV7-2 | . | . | CASSTLVGLGEQFF | TGTGCCAGCAGTACCTTGGTCGGACTCGGCGAGCAGTTCTTC
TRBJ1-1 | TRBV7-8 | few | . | CASSFSGSTEAFF | TGTGCCAGCAGCTTTTCAGGATCCACTGAAGCTTTCTTT
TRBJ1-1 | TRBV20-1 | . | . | CSARGGTEAFF | TGCAGTGCTAGGGGGGGCACTGAAGCTTTCTTT
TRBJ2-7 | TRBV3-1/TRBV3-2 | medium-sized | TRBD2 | CASSGPGLAGFRAEQYF | TGTGCCAGCAGCGGTCCGGGACTAGCGGGGTTTCGGGCCGAGCAGTACTTC
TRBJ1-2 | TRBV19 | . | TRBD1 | CATNRGNYGYTF | TGTGCCACAAACAGGGGTAACTATGGCTACACCTTC
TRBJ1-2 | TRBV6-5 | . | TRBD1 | CASSYSGQGYGYTF | TGTGCCAGCAGTTACTCGGGACAGGGGTATGGCTACACCTTC
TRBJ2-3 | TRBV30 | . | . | CAWSTRRGQAGFRTDTQYF | TGTGCCTGGAGTACCCGACGGGGACAAGCGGGGTTTCGCACAGATACGCAGTATTTT
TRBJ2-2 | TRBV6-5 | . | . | CASSYDRYTGELFF | TGTGCCAGCAGTTACGACAGGTACACCGGGGAGCTGTTTTTT
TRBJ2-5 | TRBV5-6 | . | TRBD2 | CASSPGTSGGPETQYF | TGTGCCAGCAGCCCCGGGACTAGCGGGGGCCCAGAGACCCAGTACTTC
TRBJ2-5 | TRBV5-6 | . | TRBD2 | CASSFLGGSKTQYF | TGTGCCAGCAGCTTTCTGGGAGGGTCGAAGACCCAGTACTTC
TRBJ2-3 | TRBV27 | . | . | CASSLAGAIIATDTQYF | TGTGCCAGCAGTTTGGCGGGGGCCATTATAGCCACAGATACGCAGTATTTT
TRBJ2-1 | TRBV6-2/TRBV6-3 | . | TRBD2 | CASSYKGLAGGWGFGYNEQFF | TGTGCCAGCAGTTATAAGGGACTAGCGGGAGGTTGGGGATTTGGGTACAATGAGCAGTTCTTC
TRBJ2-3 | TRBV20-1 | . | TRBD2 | CSASSTSGPPKPYF | TGCAGTGCTAGTAGTACTAGCGGGCCCCCTAAGCCGTATTTT
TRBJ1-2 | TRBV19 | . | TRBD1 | CASSIDLTGRTNYGYTF | TGTGCCAGTAGTATAGATCTGACAGGGAGGACTAACTATGGCTACACCTTC
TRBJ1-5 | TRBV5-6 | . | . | CASSYDIRKPYSNQPQHF | TGTGCCAGCAGCTACGACATCCGAAAACCATATAGCAATCAGCCCCAGCATTTT
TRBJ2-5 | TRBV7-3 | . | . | CASSLTRRETQYF | TGTGCCAGCAGCTTAACTCGTCGGGAGACCCAGTACTTC
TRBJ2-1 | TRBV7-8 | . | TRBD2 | CASSLAPGLAGVNEQFF | TGTGCCAGCAGCTTAGCGCCGGGGCTAGCGGGAGTTAATGAGCAGTTCTTC
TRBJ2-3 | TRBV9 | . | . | CASGASRHYGTDTQYF | TGTGCCAGCGGTGCGTCCAGGCATTATGGAACAGATACGCAGTATTTT
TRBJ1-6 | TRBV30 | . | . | CAWNPDSPRSSPLHF | TGTGCCTGGAACCCCGACAGCCCCCGGTCCTCACCCCTCCACTTT
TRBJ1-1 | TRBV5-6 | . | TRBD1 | CASSFTGGGRSTEAFF | TGTGCCAGCAGCTTCACAGGGGGCGGGCGGAGCACTGAAGCTTTCTTT
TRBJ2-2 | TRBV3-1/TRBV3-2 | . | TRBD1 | CASRPPGQIAGELFF | TGTGCCAGCAGGCCTCCGGGACAGATAGCCGGGGAGCTGTTTTTT
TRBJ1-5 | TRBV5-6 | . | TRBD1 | CASSYYGTGGLGQPQHF | TGTGCCAGCAGCTACTATGGGACAGGGGGCCTCGGGCAGCCCCAGCATTTT
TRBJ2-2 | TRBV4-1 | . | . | CASSRGSGSTGELFF | TGCGCCAGCAGCCGGGGTTCGGGGTCCACCGGGGAGCTGTTTTTT
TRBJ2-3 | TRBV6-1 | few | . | CASSEQITGSTDTQYF | TGTGCCAGCAGTGAACAAATTACCGGGAGCACAGATACGCAGTATTTT
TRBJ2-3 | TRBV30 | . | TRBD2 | CAWSVGGLAGVTDTQYF | TGTGCCTGGAGTGTAGGGGGACTAGCGGGGGTCACAGATACGCAGTATTTT
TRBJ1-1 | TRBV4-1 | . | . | CASSQGSWAGDTEAFF | TGCGCCAGCAGCCAAGGGAGTTGGGCGGGGGACACTGAAGCTTTCTTT
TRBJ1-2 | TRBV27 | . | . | CASRGNAENRASGYGYTF | TGTGCCAGCAGGGGCAACGCCGAGAACAGGGCCTCTGGCTATGGCTACACCTTC
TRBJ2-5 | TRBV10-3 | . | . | CAISESPREHETQYF | TGTGCCATCAGTGAGTCTCCGAGGGAGCACGAGACCCAGTACTTC
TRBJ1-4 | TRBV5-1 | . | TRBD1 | CASSRDRGKKLFF | TGCGCCAGCAGCCGGGACAGGGGAAAAAAACTGTTTTTT
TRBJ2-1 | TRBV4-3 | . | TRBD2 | CASSQDPSGGVLNEQFF | TGCGCCAGCAGCCAAGATCCTAGCGGGGGAGTTTTGAATGAGCAGTTCTTC
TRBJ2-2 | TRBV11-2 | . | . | CASSLGPGIAGELFF | TGTGCCAGCAGCTTAGGGCCAGGGATCGCCGGGGAGCTGTTTTTT
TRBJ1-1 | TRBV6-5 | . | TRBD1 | CASSYTGQGAEAFF | TGTGCCAGCAGTTATACTGGACAGGGGGCTGAAGCTTTCTTT
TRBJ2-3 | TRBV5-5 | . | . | CASSLGLHLDTQYF | TGTGCCAGCAGCCTGGGACTTCATCTAGATACGCAGTATTTT
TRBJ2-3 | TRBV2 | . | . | CASSEVLQGQYF | TGTGCCAGCAGTGAAGTGCTACAGGGGCAGTATTTT
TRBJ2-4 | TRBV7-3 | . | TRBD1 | CASSTDGTAKNIQYF | TGTGCCAGCAGTACCGACGGGACAGCTAAAAACATTCAGTACTTC
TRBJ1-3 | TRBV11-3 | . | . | CASSLGGLGNTIYF | TGTGCCAGCAGCTTAGGGGGCCTCGGAAACACCATATATTTT
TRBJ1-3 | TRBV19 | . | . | CASSPIRNTIYF | TGTGCCAGTAGTCCCATCCGGAACACCATATATTTT